These T cell receptor beta chains were read from a single sample in a study of type 1 regulatory T cells. These receptors' targets are unknown. A single record per CDR3 protein comes from TCRdb applying MiXCR to the reads. Counted here are about 24,000 distinct CDR3 sequences, around 47% occurring once; the ten biggest clones make up 4% to 6%. The sample consisted of cultured T cells, either the whole culture or a sorted T cell fraction (not recorded which). The receptors were sampled from a human donor in good health. Each CDR3 is given with its conserved first and last residue. A D gene is named only where the DNA matches it firmly. Clone size appears in some rows only: once, few, many, or a class for an expanded clone.

d_call: NA
v_call: TRBV7-2
j_call: TRBJ2-2
clone_size: few
cdr3_nt: TGTGCCAGCAGCCCGTCGGCCGGGGACACCGGGGAGCTGTTTTTT
cdr3_aa: CASSPSAGDTGELFF

d_call: TRBD1
v_call: TRBV4-1
j_call: TRBJ1-5
clone_size: few
cdr3_nt: TGCGCCAGCAGCCAAAGCTCCGACAGGGAGCATCAGCCCCAGCATTTT
cdr3_aa: CASSQSSDREHQPQHF

d_call: TRBD1
v_call: TRBV12-3/TRBV12-4
j_call: TRBJ2-5
clone_size: NA
cdr3_nt: TGTGCCAGCAGTTCCGGGACAGTTAAAGAGACCCAGTACTTC
cdr3_aa: CASSSGTVKETQYF

d_call: TRBD2
v_call: TRBV18
j_call: TRBJ2-3
clone_size: once
cdr3_nt: TGTGCCAGCTCCACCCAAGCGGGGGGGCGAGATACGCAGTATTTT
cdr3_aa: CASSTQAGGRDTQYF

d_call: NA
v_call: TRBV7-2
j_call: TRBJ1-2
clone_size: NA
cdr3_nt: TGTGCCATTACCACGGCAGGGTCCGACCCTTATGGCTACACCTTC
cdr3_aa: CAITTAGSDPYGYTF

d_call: NA
v_call: TRBV7-6
j_call: TRBJ2-7
clone_size: NA
cdr3_nt: TGTGCCAGCAGCCGGACCGACTCCTACGAGCAGTACTTC
cdr3_aa: CASSRTDSYEQYF

d_call: NA
v_call: TRBV11-1
j_call: TRBJ2-7
clone_size: few
cdr3_nt: TGTGCCAGCAGCTTAGCGTCCTACGAGCAGTACTTC
cdr3_aa: CASSLASYEQYF

d_call: NA
v_call: TRBV11-2
j_call: TRBJ2-3
clone_size: NA
cdr3_nt: TGTGCCAGCAGCTTCTTGTATACGCAGTATTTT
cdr3_aa: CASSFLYTQYF

d_call: NA
v_call: TRBV19
j_call: TRBJ2-2
clone_size: NA
cdr3_nt: TGTGCCAGTGCCTCGGGACGGATCAACACCGGGGAGCTGTTTTTT
cdr3_aa: CASASGRINTGELFF

d_call: NA
v_call: TRBV6-6
j_call: TRBJ2-3
clone_size: medium-sized
cdr3_nt: TGTGCCAGCAGTTACCCAAAGGGGGATACGCAGTATTTT
cdr3_aa: CASSYPKGDTQYF

d_call: NA
v_call: TRBV18
j_call: TRBJ1-1
clone_size: NA
cdr3_nt: TGTGCCAGCTCCCCTGGACGGGGAGTCACTGAAGCTTTCTTT
cdr3_aa: CASSPGRGVTEAFF

d_call: NA
v_call: TRBV18
j_call: TRBJ1-2
clone_size: NA
cdr3_nt: TGTGCCAGCTCAGCCACCCCAGGGTCGGACTATGGCTACACCTTC
cdr3_aa: CASSATPGSDYGYTF

d_call: NA
v_call: TRBV6-1
j_call: TRBJ1-1
clone_size: few
cdr3_nt: TGTGCCAGCAAAGGTGAATCTGAAGCTTTCTTT
cdr3_aa: CASKGESEAFF

d_call: NA
v_call: TRBV6-5
j_call: TRBJ1-2
clone_size: medium-sized
cdr3_nt: TGTGCCAGCAGTTACTCGACCCTGGCGTGGGGCTACACCTTC
cdr3_aa: CASSYSTLAWGYTF

d_call: NA
v_call: TRBV11-2
j_call: TRBJ2-7
clone_size: NA
cdr3_nt: TGTGCCAGCAGCGAGGGCAGGGTCTACGAGCAGTACTTC
cdr3_aa: CASSEGRVYEQYF

d_call: NA
v_call: TRBV7-8
j_call: TRBJ2-7
clone_size: few
cdr3_nt: TGTGCCAGCAGCTTAGTAGTGGGACCCTACGAGCAGTACTTC
cdr3_aa: CASSLVVGPYEQYF

d_call: NA
v_call: TRBV5-1
j_call: TRBJ2-5
clone_size: NA
cdr3_nt: TGCGCCAGTAGCTTGTTACCGGGCCCTCAAGAGACCCAGTACTTC
cdr3_aa: CASSLLPGPQETQYF

d_call: TRBD1
v_call: TRBV18
j_call: TRBJ2-7
clone_size: few
cdr3_nt: TGTGCCAGCTCACCACTAGGACAGGGGGCATCCCCTAGCTCCTACGAGCAGTACTTC
cdr3_aa: CASSPLGQGASPSSYEQYF

d_call: NA
v_call: TRBV7-2
j_call: TRBJ1-5
clone_size: NA
cdr3_nt: TGTGCCAGCAGCCGGGACGGAATCAATCAGCCCCAGCATTTT
cdr3_aa: CASSRDGINQPQHF

d_call: NA
v_call: TRBV7-9
j_call: TRBJ1-1
clone_size: many
cdr3_nt: TGTGCCAGCAGCTTAAGTGAGACTGAAGCTTTCTTT
cdr3_aa: CASSLSETEAFF

d_call: TRBD1
v_call: TRBV2
j_call: TRBJ1-2
clone_size: NA
cdr3_nt: TGTGCCAGCAGACCCTACAGGGGGGGGGATGGCTACACCTTC
cdr3_aa: CASRPYRGGDGYTF

d_call: NA
v_call: TRBV7-2
j_call: TRBJ2-1
clone_size: NA
cdr3_nt: TGTGCCAGCAGACCGACTTACAATGAGCAGTTCTTC
cdr3_aa: CASRPTYNEQFF

d_call: NA
v_call: TRBV11-3
j_call: TRBJ2-5
clone_size: few
cdr3_nt: TGTGCCAGCAGCTTAGAGAGGACAGCCCTCCAAGAGACCCAGTACTTC
cdr3_aa: CASSLERTALQETQYF

d_call: NA
v_call: TRBV7-6
j_call: TRBJ1-1
clone_size: few
cdr3_nt: TGTGCCAGCAGCAGCACCTGGGGGGCTGACACTGAAGCTTTCTTT
cdr3_aa: CASSSTWGADTEAFF

d_call: NA
v_call: TRBV7-6
j_call: TRBJ2-1
clone_size: NA
cdr3_nt: TGTGCCAGCAGCTTAGTTGGGTGCTCCTACAATGAGCAGTTCTTC
cdr3_aa: CASSLVGCSYNEQFF

d_call: TRBD1
v_call: TRBV7-2
j_call: TRBJ2-7
clone_size: medium-sized
cdr3_nt: TGTGCCAGCAGTTTAAGCACACAGGGGATCGGCGAGCAGTACTTC
cdr3_aa: CASSLSTQGIGEQYF

d_call: NA
v_call: TRBV18
j_call: TRBJ2-3
clone_size: few
cdr3_nt: TGTGCCAGCTCACCAAAAGACACTGGCAGGGGGGATTTT
cdr3_aa: CASSPKDTGRGDF

d_call: NA
v_call: TRBV30
j_call: TRBJ1-5
clone_size: few
cdr3_nt: TGTGCCTGGAGTGTACAGTATAGTCAGCCCCAGCATTTT
cdr3_aa: CAWSVQYSQPQHF

d_call: NA
v_call: TRBV30
j_call: TRBJ1-2
clone_size: NA
cdr3_nt: TGTGCCCAAAGTGGGACACGGACCTATGGCTACACCTTC
cdr3_aa: CAQSGTRTYGYTF

d_call: TRBD1
v_call: TRBV7-8
j_call: TRBJ1-6
clone_size: NA
cdr3_nt: TGTGCCAGCACCTCACTTGGGACAGGGGTGTCACCCCTCCACTTT
cdr3_aa: CASTSLGTGVSPLHF

d_call: TRBD1
v_call: TRBV7-6
j_call: TRBJ1-1
clone_size: NA
cdr3_nt: TGTGCCAGCAGCCCACGGGACAGGGGGAACACTGAAGCTTTCTTT
cdr3_aa: CASSPRDRGNTEAFF

d_call: TRBD1
v_call: TRBV11-2
j_call: TRBJ2-5
clone_size: NA
cdr3_nt: TGTGCCAGCACCACGTTGGGGACAGGGTGGACCCAGTACTTC
cdr3_aa: CASTTLGTGWTQYF

d_call: NA
v_call: TRBV2
j_call: TRBJ1-1
clone_size: NA
cdr3_nt: TGTGCCAGCAGTGAAAACCGGGTCTCGAACACTGAAGCTTTCTTT
cdr3_aa: CASSENRVSNTEAFF

d_call: NA
v_call: TRBV15
j_call: TRBJ2-5
clone_size: NA
cdr3_nt: TGTGCCACCAGCAGAGATCGAGGGGGGGAGACCCAGTACTTC
cdr3_aa: CATSRDRGGETQYF

d_call: TRBD1
v_call: TRBV11-2
j_call: TRBJ2-7
clone_size: few
cdr3_nt: TGTGCCAGCAGGGGACAGGGGGCGATGTACGAGCAGTATTTC
cdr3_aa: CASRGQGAMYEQYF

d_call: NA
v_call: TRBV15
j_call: TRBJ2-2
clone_size: NA
cdr3_nt: TGTGCCACCAGCAGAGATAGGGCGCCGAGGGAGCTGTTTTTT
cdr3_aa: CATSRDRAPRELFF

d_call: NA
v_call: TRBV6-1
j_call: TRBJ1-2
clone_size: NA
cdr3_nt: TGTGCCAGCTCGCGCTCGGGTGACTATGGCTACACCTTC
cdr3_aa: CASSRSGDYGYTF

d_call: TRBD2
v_call: TRBV28
j_call: TRBJ2-5
clone_size: NA
cdr3_nt: TGTGCCAGCAGTTTAGGTTGGACTAGCGGGGGACTAAGACAAGAGACCCAGTACTTC
cdr3_aa: CASSLGWTSGGLRQETQYF

d_call: NA
v_call: TRBV12-3/TRBV12-4
j_call: TRBJ2-7
clone_size: NA
cdr3_nt: TGTGCCAGCAGCCGGGTGAATTCGATATCCTACGAGCAGTACTTC
cdr3_aa: CASSRVNSISYEQYF

d_call: NA
v_call: TRBV20-1
j_call: TRBJ2-5
clone_size: NA
cdr3_nt: TGCAGTGCTACTCCGGTTACAGAGACCCAGTACTTC
cdr3_aa: CSATPVTETQYF

d_call: NA
v_call: TRBV5-6
j_call: TRBJ1-1
clone_size: NA
cdr3_nt: TGTGCCAGCAGCTTGTACGGGGCTAACACTGAAGCTTTCTTT
cdr3_aa: CASSLYGANTEAFF

d_call: TRBD1
v_call: TRBV6-5
j_call: TRBJ1-2
clone_size: NA
cdr3_nt: TGTGCCAGCAGTTACACCTACAGGGGACCTAACTATGGCTACACCTTC
cdr3_aa: CASSYTYRGPNYGYTF

d_call: TRBD2
v_call: TRBV7-2
j_call: TRBJ2-5
clone_size: few
cdr3_nt: TGTGCCAGCAGCACTAGCGGGGGCACCCAAGAGACCCAGTACTTC
cdr3_aa: CASSTSGGTQETQYF

d_call: NA
v_call: TRBV9
j_call: TRBJ2-5
clone_size: NA
cdr3_nt: TGTGCCAGCAGCAACCTCGGGGGAGGCCAAGAGACCCAGTACTTC
cdr3_aa: CASSNLGGGQETQYF

d_call: NA
v_call: TRBV20-1
j_call: TRBJ1-6
clone_size: NA
cdr3_nt: TGCAGTGCTAGCGGTGTTAATTCACCCCTCCACTTT
cdr3_aa: CSASGVNSPLHF

d_call: TRBD1
v_call: TRBV12-3/TRBV12-4
j_call: TRBJ2-7
clone_size: few
cdr3_nt: TGTGCCAGCAGTAACGAGGGACAGTTGAGCTCCTACGAGCAGTACTTC
cdr3_aa: CASSNEGQLSSYEQYF

d_call: TRBD1
v_call: TRBV19
j_call: TRBJ2-5
clone_size: NA
cdr3_nt: TGTGCCAGTAGCGACCCCCGACAGGGGGTAGGGGAGACCCAGTACTTC
cdr3_aa: CASSDPRQGVGETQYF

d_call: NA
v_call: TRBV20-1
j_call: TRBJ2-1
clone_size: medium-sized
cdr3_nt: TGCAGTGCTAGAGATCCTAGGTGGACGGGGGGCCGTAGCAATGAGCAGTTCTTC
cdr3_aa: CSARDPRWTGGRSNEQFF

d_call: TRBD1
v_call: TRBV7-9
j_call: TRBJ1-2
clone_size: once
cdr3_nt: TGTGCCAGCAGCTTAGACAGGGGAAGGTTCGATGGCTACACCTTC
cdr3_aa: CASSLDRGRFDGYTF

d_call: NA
v_call: TRBV3-1
j_call: TRBJ1-4
clone_size: NA
cdr3_nt: TGTGCCAGCAGCCTCCGGGCGGGTAATGAAAAACTGTTTTTT
cdr3_aa: CASSLRAGNEKLFF

d_call: NA
v_call: TRBV4-3
j_call: TRBJ1-5
clone_size: NA
cdr3_nt: TGCGCCAGCAGCCAAGATAACGGGCCAGGGGTCACGGGGGAGATGGTGGGCAATCAGCCCCAGCATTTT
cdr3_aa: CASSQDNGPGVTGEMVGNQPQHF

d_call: TRBD1
v_call: TRBV18
j_call: TRBJ1-1
clone_size: NA
cdr3_nt: TGTGCCAGCTCACCCCGTTATACAGGGGGCCCGCTGAACACTGAAGCTTTCTTT
cdr3_aa: CASSPRYTGGPLNTEAFF

d_call: TRBD1
v_call: TRBV2
j_call: TRBJ2-3
clone_size: few
cdr3_nt: TGTGCCAGCAGTGTAGGACAGGGGCTACCTAGGATCACAGATACGCAGTATTTT
cdr3_aa: CASSVGQGLPRITDTQYF

d_call: NA
v_call: TRBV7-2
j_call: TRBJ2-3
clone_size: once
cdr3_nt: TGTGCCAGCAGCTTACGCGGTAGCACAGATACGCAGTATTTT
cdr3_aa: CASSLRGSTDTQYF